A selection of T cell receptor beta chains follows, all from one sample in a study of T cells of healthy individuals. TCRdb recomputed calls from the 5' RACE reads with MiXCR, one row per CDR3 protein. The data hold 60,000 to 75,000 distinct CDR3 sequences, with 15% to 20% observed a single time. The receptors originated from a human donor in good health. Both conserved end residues are part of each CDR3. Each record gives: clone size, V gene, CDR3 protein. Rows give clone size only sometimes, using once, few, many, or a class for an expanded clone.

many	TRBV6-2/TRBV6-3	CASSFQRTGGAGQPQHF
.	TRBV29-1	CSAVGQNTGGLFF
.	TRBV5-1	CASSTGTNLNEQFF
many	TRBV9	CASSIAGTDEAFF
.	TRBV11-2	CASSLDRGTTNEKLFF
.	TRBV29-1	CSVAGTQGETQYF
few	TRBV15	CATSRDGPGTQDSPLHF
.	TRBV5-1	CASSVSTSDGLSSGNTIYF
medium-sized	TRBV6-1	CASSESDNTEAFF
.	TRBV15	CATSSALDTQYF
many	TRBV27	CASSGGGAFIQYF
many	TRBV7-8	CASSRNTGLAGQETQYF
many	TRBV19	CASSSAGQSEAFF
.	TRBV5-1	CASSEGLAYEQYF
few	TRBV12-3/TRBV12-4	CASSLAPWDEQYF
many	TRBV27	CASSLNSLTGVSPLHF
many	TRBV25-1	CASSEQGQGPGNEQFF
.	TRBV5-1	CASSLDGSYNEQFF
few	TRBV20-1	CSARDEEAVDEQFF
many	TRBV5-1	CASSSAELTYNEQFF
many	TRBV1	CTIEPGHHGNSPLHF
few	TRBV13	CASSQRNLADRGTNEKLFF
.	TRBV4-2	CASSQPTSSKETQYF
.	TRBV4-1	CASSQDGASGDIQYF
.	TRBV5-1	CASSWDRGTDTQYF
medium-sized	TRBV10-3	CAIRGQGTSSGANVLTF
many	TRBV7-2	CASRVLDRNEQFF
.	TRBV7-3	CASSHSGGTDTQYF
.	TRBV5-1	CASSLGYGENIQYF
many	TRBV29-1	CSVQGAPGTEAFF
few	TRBV5-5	CASSTPDRGLGANYGYTF
few	TRBV20-1	CRERPYQGF
.	TRBV28	CASSRANVLTF
many	TRBV5-1	CASSPGGLNMRDTQYF
few	TRBV5-1	CASSLVPPSAMNTEAFF
many	TRBV7-9	CASSLGGPLQETQYF
.	TRBV27	CASSYQRAYNEQFF
.	TRBV7-9	CASSLSVSYTEAFF
many	TRBV9	CASSATAGTSSYEQYF
few	TRBV5-1	CASSFSGGQPQHF
.	TRBV5-5	CASSRYLRWTEAFF
many	TRBV5-1	CASSLAGVVDEQYF
.	TRBV7-2	CASSLALGQKVDTQYF
few	TRBV29-1	CSVEREGRPSYEQYF
.	TRBV12-3/TRBV12-4	CASSMGSGANVLTF